Listed below are T cell receptor beta chains from one sample, sequenced in a study of breast tumors, draining lymph nodes, adjacent tissues. Via MiXCR, TCRdb re-called the multiplex PCR reads, giving one row per CDR3 protein. The table records fewer than 250,000 distinct CDR3 sequences, about 34% of them present only once. The sequenced material came from axillary lymph node tissue. These receptors all come from a female donor with breast cancer. Some clones in this sample may be carry-over from other donors' samples. Both conserved end residues are part of each CDR3. Size is stated for part of the rows, as once, few or many counts, or as a class when the clone is expanded.

V gene | clone size | CDR3 protein
TRBV6-1 | many | CARYRDRGPPLHF
TRBV7-3 | many | CASSLTDGGPYEQYF
TRBV25-1 | - | CASSLTSGRADTQYF
TRBV6-5 | - | CASSPRDKQYF
TRBV10-3 | - | CATELAGLDEQFF
TRBV18 | many | CASSPSGSAYEQYF
TRBV2 | - | CASSEQGTGSSPLHF
TRBV7-2 | many | CASSSSPNSNQPQHF
TRBV20-1 | - | CSAPDRGRGQYF
TRBV19 | - | CASSDTWGTEAFF
TRBV20-1 | - | CSAPRAGEETQHF
TRBV20-1 | many | CSFGHTYGYTF
TRBV3-1 | many | CASSRGAASYEQYF
TRBV2 | - | CASSEGQGASDTQYF